This passage covers 31 T cell receptor beta chains from one sample sequenced in a study of blood T cell repertoires in COVID-19 (dated by TCRdb to about 2020). Libraries were made using the immunoSEQ multiplex PCR assay. As stored in TCRdb, this immuneACCESS dataset retains in-frame rearrangements with V and J assigned. A fraction of the clones does not appear; measured against another copy, unresolved V genes explain less than half of the discrepancy, and the remainder lacks a known reason. This sample gives about 240,000 clones in total; nearly 90% of them show up just once. Of the sample, just under 0.8% is held by the ten largest clones. The specimen sequenced was peripheral blood. These receptors came from a woman aged 25-40 years with acute or convalescent COVID-19.

V and J are TRBV19 and TRBJ2-1; 7 bases are shared with TRBD1. The germline V gene encodes CDR1 LNHDA and CDR2 SQIVND (reference sequence). V gave up 6 bases and J gave up 1 base; unmatched junction bases: 6. This CDR3 has 15 amino acids. CDR3: CASRITGVSYNEQFF. CDR3 coding DNA: TGTGCCAGTAGGATAACAGGGGTGTCCTACAATGAGCAGTTCTTC.

The chain combines TRBV6-1 with TRBJ2-3; D unclear. CDR1 and CDR2 (germline): MNHNS, SASEGT. The germline V and J ends were trimmed by 0 bases and 0 bases, with 7 bases remaining between them. The length of the CDR3 is 15 residues. The CDR3 reads CASSEASPSTDTQYF. The CDR3 coding sequence is TGTGCCAGCAGTGAAGCGAGCCCCAGCACAGATACGCAGTATTTT.

V usage is TRBV18 and J usage is TRBJ1-2; 9 nucleotides align to TRBD1. The germline V gene encodes CDR1 KGHSH and CDR2 LQKENI. The trim removed 5 bases at V and 8 bases at J, leaving 12 bases unmatched. The CDR3 contains 15 residues. In DNA form, the CDR3 reads TGTGCCAGCTCAAGTCGACAGGGACAGGGCGGAGGCTACACCTTC. Protein product: CASSSRQGQGGGYTF.

The J gene is TRBJ1-6, the V gene TRBV6-5; tentatively, D is TRBD1 (6 bases). The V end was cut by 7 bases, the J end by 6 bases, with 13 bases between. The length of the CDR3 is 14 residues. The germline CDR1 and CDR2 sequences are MNHEY and SVGAGI. The CDR3 loop is CASKRTGTNSPLHF. CDR3 coding DNA: TGTGCCAGCAAGAGAACAGGGACTAATTCACCCCTCCACTTT.

This chain links TRBV5-4 with TRBJ2-7; no firm D call. Trimming removed 3 bases at V and 6 bases at J, with 13 bases between. Germline V lookup: CDR1 SGHNT, CDR2 YYREEE (reference sequence). The CDR3 consists of 13 residues. The DNA for the CDR3 is TGTGCCAGCAGCTCTTCGGAGTTACTCGAGCAGTACTTC. Translated, it gives CASSSSELLEQYF. The variable domain in full, with the rest retrieved from reference TRBV5-4 and TRBJ2-7, is ETGVTQSPTHLIKTRGQQVTLRCSSQSGHNTVSWYQQALGQGPQFIFQYYREEENGRGNFPPRFSGLQFPNYSSELNVNALELDDSALYLCASSSSELLEQYFGPGTRLTVT.

This clone turned up a few times. The genes are TRBV6-5 and TRBJ1-1; the match to TRBD1 covers 7 bases. The CDR3 runs to 15 residues. CDR1 and CDR2 from the germline V gene are MNHEY and SVGAGI. V was clipped by 8 bases and J by 5 bases; unmatched bases: 14. The CDR3 bases are TGTGCCAGCGGGAAAGCCGACAGGGTTAGGACTGAAGCTTTCTTT. Protein product: CASGKADRVRTEAFF.

The chain carries TRBV11-2 and TRBJ1-2, with D tentatively TRBD1 (6 bases). The CDR3 extends over 10 amino acids. Germline V CDR1 and CDR2: SGHAT, FQNNGV. V dropped 2 bases and J dropped 13 bases, with 8 bases sitting between them. This chain's CDR3 is CASSLNRATF. The DNA for the CDR3 is TGTGCCAGCAGCTTAAACAGGGCCACCTTC.

The chain combines TRBV14 with TRBJ1-6; D might be TRBD1 (5 bases). Germline loops: CDR1 SGHDN, CDR2 FVKESK. Trimming removed 2 bases from V and 7 bases from J, with 9 bases in between. The CDR3 sequence is 14 residues long. This CDR3 is CASSQPDKNSPLHF. The CDR3 DNA sequence: TGTGCCAGCAGCCAACCGGACAAGAATTCACCCCTCCACTTT.

A single count supports this clone. The chain is built from TRBV5-1 and TRBJ2-1; perhaps TRBD1 as D (5 bases). CDR3 length: 16 residues. From germline, CDR1 is SGHRS and CDR2 YFSETQ. V was cut by 0 bases and J by 4 bases, with 14 bases left in between. CDR3 sequence: CASSLVSGGQYNEQFF. CDR3 sequence (DNA): TGCGCCAGCAGCTTGGTTTCTGGCGGACAATACAATGAGCAGTTCTTC.

V is TRBV19 and J is TRBJ2-7, with 13 nucleotides matching TRBD2. CDR1 and CDR2 (germline): LNHDA, SQIVND (reference sequence). This CDR3 has 14 amino acids. V lost 4 bases, J lost 8 bases, and 5 bases stayed unmatched. The CDR3, as DNA: TGTGCCAGTAGTACACCGGGACTAGCGGGAAAGCAGTACTTC. This translates into CASSTPGLAGKQYF.

The chain carries TRBV4-2 and TRBJ1-5, with a tentative D call TRBD1 (6 bases). V lost 1 base, J lost 1 base, and 14 bases lay in between. This CDR3 comprises 17 residues. Germline lookup yields CDR1 LGHNA and CDR2 YNFKEQ. The CDR3 DNA reads as TGTGCCAGCAGCCAAGCCTTAACAGGGTTCAGCAATCAGCCCCAGCATTTT. Amino acid sequence: CASSQALTGFSNQPQHF.

This chain links TRBV5-8 with TRBJ1-5; 8 bases align to TRBD1. This CDR3 comprises 15 residues. Germline CDR1 reads SGHTS; CDR2 reads YDEGEE. Trimming cost V 2 bases and J 3 bases; bases outside gene matches: 4. In DNA, the CDR3 is TGTGCCAGCAGCTTCCCGGACAGGGACAATCAGCCCCAGCATTTT. Protein: CASSFPDRDNQPQHF.

The rearrangement joins TRBV2 to TRBJ2-4; possible D gene TRBD2, 6 bases. CDR1 is SNHLY, CDR2 FYNNEI, per germline. Trimming pared 8 bases from V and 0 bases from J, leaving 14 bases between. The CDR3 extends over 15 amino acids. This CDR3 reads CASSGRLIAKNIQYF. The CDR3 DNA sequence: TGTGCCAGCTCTGGGAGGTTAATAGCCAAAAACATTCAGTACTTC.

The rearrangement uses TRBV6-2 or TRBV6-3 and TRBJ2-7, with 12 bases aligning to TRBD2. CDR3 length: 17 amino acids. Germline loops: CDR1 MNHEY, CDR2 SVGEGT. The J segment lost 0 bases and the V segment lost 3 bases, leaving 6 bases of the junction unmatched. The CDR3 is CASSYATSGSSSYEQYF. DNA of the CDR3: TGTGCCAGCAGTTATGCGACTAGCGGGAGCTCCTCCTACGAGCAGTACTTC.

This clone has only a few counts. V and J are TRBV19 and TRBJ1-4; no clear D gene. The CDR3 length is 15 residues. Germline CDR1 is LNHDA and CDR2 is SQIVND (reference sequence). V was trimmed by 7 bases and J by 0 bases, leaving 12 bases between them. DNA of the CDR3: TGTGCCAGTACCGAGTTCGGGGCAACTAATGAAAAACTGTTTTTT. Amino acid sequence: CASTEFGATNEKLFF.

This rearrangement joins TRBV5-1 to TRBJ2-1, with D possibly TRBD2 on 5 matching bases. CDR1 and CDR2 (germline): SGHRS, YFSETQ. This CDR3 contains 16 residues. V lost 0 bases and J 4 bases, leaving 14 bases between the germline ends. CDR3 in amino acids: CASSLGRTPRYNEQFF. CDR3 DNA: TGCGCCAGCAGCTTGGGCCGGACTCCCCGGTACAATGAGCAGTTCTTC.

V gene TRBV11-3 combines with J gene TRBJ1-2; D is unresolved. Trimming shortened V by 5 bases and J by 4 bases, and 23 bases separated the two germline ends. Germline values: CDR1 SGHNT, CDR2 YENEEA. The CDR3 runs 17 residues. In DNA form, the CDR3 reads TGTGCCAGCAGCCCCGGAGGACGGGAGGTGGGTCGCTATGGCTACACCTTC. This encodes CASSPGGREVGRYGYTF.

This chain connects TRBV11-2 to TRBJ2-1, with TRBD2 identical over 10 bases. The CDR3 is 15 amino acids. The J segment lost 10 bases and the V segment lost 1 base, leaving 7 bases of the junction unmatched. Germline V gene sequence: CDR1 SGHAT, CDR2 FQNNGV. The CDR3 DNA reads TGTGCCAGCAGCTTAGGTAGCGGGAGGTTAAGGGAGCAGTTCTTC. Encoded protein: CASSLGSGRLREQFF.

This chain uses TRBV6-4 with TRBJ2-1, with a weak D call TRBD2 (6 bases). The CDR3 spans 16 residues. CDR1 and CDR2 (germline): MRHNA, SNTAGT. V was pared by 0 bases and J by 4 bases, with 13 bases between. The CDR3 loop is CASSDSAGRSYNEQFF. Here the CDR3 DNA reads TGTGCCAGCAGTGACTCGGCGGGGAGGTCTTACAATGAGCAGTTCTTC.

The chain joins TRBV6-5 to TRBJ2-3, with TRBD2 identical over 7 bases. The CDR3 has 12 amino acids. Unmatched junction bases numbered 2, after V lost 8 bases and J lost 3 bases. Germline lookup yields CDR1 MNHEY and CDR2 SVGAGI. The CDR3 sequence is CASLAVTDTQYF. The CDR3, as DNA: TGTGCCAGCCTAGCGGTAACAGATACGCAGTATTTT.

This chain links TRBV5-6 with TRBJ2-4; D gene uncertain. The CDR3 is 14 amino acids. CDR1 and CDR2 from the germline V gene are SGHDT and YYEEEE. The V gene lost 0 bases and the J gene lost 1 base, with 5 bases spanning the gap. The CDR3 loop reads CASSLGPAKNIQYF. For the CDR3, the DNA is TGTGCCAGCAGCTTGGGGCCGGCCAAAAACATTCAGTACTTC. Supplemented by reference TRBV5-6 and TRBJ2-4, the full variable domain reads DAGVTQSPTHLIKTRGQQVTLRCSPKSGHDTVSWYQQALGQGPQFIFQYYEEEERQRGNFPDRFSGHQFPNYSSELNVNALLLGDSALYLCASSLGPAKNIQYFGAGTRLSVL.

The chain links TRBV20-1 to TRBJ1-6; D remains unclear. The germline gives CDR1 DFQATT, CDR2 SNEGSKA (reference sequence). V was pared by 3 bases and J by 9 bases, with 12 bases between. This CDR3 region has 13 residues. The CDR3: CSASSGDSSPLHF. CDR3 nucleotide sequence: TGCAGTGCTAGTTCCGGGGATTCTTCACCCCTCCACTTT.

This chain joins TRBV5-1 and TRBJ1-1, with D possibly being TRBD1 (5 bases). Trimming took off 4 bases at V and 0 bases at J, with 16 bases between the two ends. CDR3 size: 16 residues. The V gene's germline CDR1 is SGHRS and CDR2 YFSETQ. Here the CDR3 reads CASSPLPVGVNTEAFF. DNA of the CDR3: TGCGCCAGCAGCCCGCTCCCGGTAGGGGTGAACACTGAAGCTTTCTTT.

The chain uses TRBV7-8 and TRBJ2-2; 8 bases map to TRBD2. There are 17 residues in the CDR3. With V trimmed by 6 bases and J by 5 bases, 14 bases remained unmatched. Germline V gives CDR1 SGHVS, CDR2 FQNEAQ. CDR3 nucleotide sequence: TGTGCCAGCAGTCCACAAGCGGGAGCGGCGGGAACCGGGGAGCTGTTTTTT. It codes for CASSPQAGAAGTGELFF. The complete variable domain, with remaining parts taken from reference TRBV7-8 and TRBJ2-2, reads GAGVSQSPRYKVAKRGQDVALRCDPISGHVSLFWYQQALGQGPEFLTYFQNEAQLDKSGLPSDRFFAERPEGSVSTLKIQRTQQEDSAVYLCASSPQAGAAGTGELFFGEGSRLTVL.

The chain has TRBV10-3 and TRBJ1-1; no definite D call. The CDR3 has 14 residues. CDR1 and CDR2 (germline): ENHRY, SYGVKD. The germline V and J ends were trimmed by 4 bases and 4 bases, with 13 bases remaining between them. The CDR3 DNA is TGTGCCATCAGTGGCACAGAGTTTATCACTGAAGCTTTCTTT. The encoded protein is CAISGTEFITEAFF.

The chain combines TRBV2 with TRBJ1-2, with TRBD1 identical over 8 bases. Germline V gives CDR1 SNHLY, CDR2 FYNNEI. V shed 7 bases, J shed 2 bases, and the junction held 3 bases outside the gene matches. The CDR3 length is 13 residues. CDR3 amino acids: CASTAGGNYGYTF. DNA for the CDR3: TGTGCCAGCACCGCAGGGGGCAACTATGGCTACACCTTC.

V is TRBV18 and J is TRBJ2-3; tentative D call: TRBD1 (6 bases). CDR3 length: 11 amino acids. Germline values: CDR1 KGHSH, CDR2 LQKENI. V shed 2 bases and J shed 9 bases, with 6 bases lying between them. The CDR3 DNA is TGTGCCAGCTCACCAGGGACAACGCAGTATTTT. Amino acids: CASSPGTTQYF.

The chain carries TRBV11-2 and TRBJ2-4; D might be TRBD2 (5 bases). The CDR3 consists of 16 residues. With 3 bases removed from V and 5 bases from J, the gap between germline ends came to 17 bases. From germline, CDR1 is SGHAT and CDR2 FQNNGV. The CDR3 nucleotides read TGTGCCAGCAGCTTTAGTGTGACGGGGATAGAAAACATTCAGTACTTC. Protein sequence: CASSFSVTGIENIQYF.

The chain uses TRBV11-2 and TRBJ2-7; 9 bases align to TRBD2. Germline V gene data show CDR1 as SGHAT and CDR2 as FQNNGV. The CDR3 sequence is 15 residues long. With 7 bases clipped from V and 3 bases from J, the junction kept 10 bases outside the gene matches. The CDR3 spells CASMSRPSGIYEQYF. The DNA for the CDR3 is TGTGCCAGCATGTCTCGACCTAGCGGGATCTACGAGCAGTACTTC.

There are a few counts of this clone. CDR3 DNA sequence: TGTGCCAGCTCACCACCGAGCCTACAGGGTGGAGAGACCCAGTACTTC. Its protein product is CASSPPSLQGGETQYF. The chain is built from TRBV18 and TRBJ2-5; D might be TRBD1 (6 bases). V lost 0 bases and J 4 bases, leaving 15 bases between the germline ends. The CDR3 extends over 16 amino acids. From germline, CDR1 is KGHSH and CDR2 LQKENI. Combining the CDR3 with reference TRBV18 and TRBJ2-5 gives the whole variable domain NAGVMQNPRHLVRRRGQEARLRCSPMKGHSHVYWYRQLPEEGLKFMVYLQKENIIDESGMPKERFSAEFPKEGPSILRIQQVVRGDSAAYFCASSPPSLQGGETQYFGPGTRLLVL.

This chain links TRBV24-1 with TRBJ1-2, with TRBD1 matching over 7 bases. Losses at the gene ends were 4 bases for V and 4 bases for J; bases not matched to a gene: 5. The germline gives CDR1 KGHDR, CDR2 SFDVKD. CDR3 length: 14 amino acids. CDR3 DNA: TGTGCCACCAGTGACCCCGGGACAGCCTATGGCTACACCTTC. This gives the protein CATSDPGTAYGYTF.